The source of this T cell receptor beta chain is a study of blood T cell repertoires in COVID-19 (dated by TCRdb to 2018 to 2020). In the study overall: Samples covering the acute and convalescent phases of COVID-19 were provided by collaborators in the United States, Italy and Spain. The prospective study material was composed of cDNA or gDNA derived from T cells, B-cell-depleted T cells, or PBMCs. The dataset comprised deeply sampled blood TCRbeta repertoires from subjects exposed to, actively infected with, or recovered from COVID-19. The repertoires were released in a freely available public database intended as a resource for research on the immune response to SARS-CoV-2. Samples were obtained from the ongoing ImmuneRACE study (first 160 participants) and from approximately 1,200 subjects provided by 6 global collaborators. Sample metadata almost always included a de-identified subject ID, COVID-19 status, age in years and sex. Where available, HLA class I and class II types were taken from metadata supplied by the sample provider and were not determined by assay-based typing.

The immunoSEQ Assay, a bias-controlled multiplex PCR, was used to amplify TCRbeta CDR3 regions from genomic DNA. Under the source paper's analysis protocol: The number of nucleated cells in each sample was estimated by amplification of reference gene primers within the assay. Sequence reads were collapsed and filtered to measure the absolute abundance of every unique TCRbeta CDR3 rearrangement. For each sample, productive Simpson clonality was calculated as the square root of Simpson's diversity index over productive rearrangements. TCRdb provides this immuneACCESS table in a form limited to in-frame rearrangements. Some clones are lacking; in checked studies, under half of them reflect an unresolved V gene, and why the rest are absent is not known. Clonal size and the V and J genes are those of that table, whereas D and trimming came from the DNA. This sample is represented by more than 75,000 clones; 85% to 90% of them were singletons. Together, the top ten hold around 4.5% of the sample.

The collaborating institutions used their own protocols to collect whole blood in K2EDTA tubes. For TCRbeta analysis, collaborator samples were shipped as frozen whole blood, as isolated PBMCs, or as DNA extracted from either sample type. Overall study results and their limits: The amount of clinical and demographic metadata varied by source and participant and was provided uncurated.

About this clone: Its antigen is currently not known. Per-nucleotide qualities are absent, and no much larger clonotype sits a single base away.

Relative to germline, V is 1 base shorter and J is 6 bases shorter, with 13 bases between their ends. Taken from cysteine to phenylalanine, the CDR3 has 14 residues. Of all the DNA, just the CDR3 is kept, 42 bases in frame from base 1. From a lookup of the germline V gene (reference sequence), CDR1 and CDR2 are LNHDA and SQIVND. The rearranged segments are TRBV19 and TRBJ2-7, with the D gene too uncertain to name. This clonotype was sampled from a woman older than 75 with active COVID-19. The sample comprised peripheral blood. The base sequence is TGTGCCAGTAGTATAGCGGGTATGGGTGTCGAGCAGTACTTC. Protein translation: CASSIAGMGVEQYF.